This TCR beta chain was sequenced in a study of cytomegalovirus exposure and HLA in healthy donors. The V and J ends lost 6 bases and 5 bases respectively, with 14 bases between them. The CDR3 loop spans 13 amino acids. CDR1 is MGHDK and CDR2 is SYGVNS in the germline V gene. PCR primers comprised 60 Vbeta and 13 Jbeta primers. TCRdb's copy holds only in-frame clones and misses some; the assay was immunoSEQ multiplex PCR. The sample includes about 120,000 clones, 60% to 85% of them seen just once. Sequencing was carried out using PBMCs. The rearrangement links TRBV25-1 to TRBJ2-7; TRBD1 is a possible D gene (6 bases). The sequence derives from a woman between 40 and 50 years old in good health and CMV-seropositive. The CDR3 DNA is TGTGCCAGCAGAACCACAGGGTCCAACGAGCAGTACTTC. This translates into CASRTTGSNEQYF.